Shown below are 8 T cell receptor beta chains from a single sample sequenced in a study of blood T cells in healthy people across ages. A sample-barcoded 5' primer and a J-beta primer mix were used in a second PCR of roughly 7 to 11 cycles. From the 5' RACE reads, TCRdb called clonotypes with MiXCR, one entry per CDR3 protein. Here the sample spans 1.5 million to 2 million distinct CDR3 sequences, about 49% being singletons. The sample consisted of blood. The source of these receptors is a middle-aged woman in good health.

V and J are TRBV6-2 or TRBV6-3 and TRBJ1-2; 7 bases map to TRBD1. Germline CDR1 is MNHEY and CDR2 is SVGEGT. The CDR3 runs 16 residues. Losses at the gene ends were 2 bases for V and 1 base for J; bases not matched to a gene: 7. CDR3 sequence (DNA): TGTGCCAGCAGTTACCCGGGGACAGCATTTAACTATGGCTACACCTTC. Translating gives CASSYPGTAFNYGYTF.

The chain recombines TRBV15 with TRBJ2-7, with D perhaps TRBD1 (6 bases). The DNA end favors TRBJ2-5, so the J call may be wrong. The CDR3 has 18 residues. Germline-derived CDR1 and CDR2 are LNHNV and YYDKDF (reference sequence). CDR3 sequence reads: CATSRERAGATTKETQYF. As DNA, the CDR3 is TGTGCCACCAGCAGAGAGCGGGCAGGGGCGACAACAAAAGAGACCCAGTACTTC.

CDR3 DNA sequence: TGTGCCAGCAGTTCTCGGACAGGGGACCCTAATCAGCCCCAGCATTTT. It encodes CASSSRTGDPNQPQHF. The chain uses TRBV6-6 and TRBJ1-5; 9 bases match TRBD1. This CDR3 region has 16 residues. Looked up from germline, CDR1 is MNHNY and CDR2 is SVGAGI (reference sequence). Unmatched junction bases numbered 8, after V lost 4 bases and J lost 4 bases.

This sequence joins TRBV20-1 and TRBJ2-1; maybe TRBD1 (5 bases). The CDR3 sequence is 13 residues long. Germline V gives CDR1 DFQATT, CDR2 SNEGSKA (reference sequence). Written as DNA, the CDR3 is TGCAGCCAATGGGGCGGCCTGGGCAATGAGCAGTTCTTC. Residues: CSQWGGLGNEQFF.

This clonotype has just one count. V gene TRBV12-3 or TRBV12-4 combines with J gene TRBJ2-6; D is tentatively TRBD1 or TRBD2 (5 bases each). CDR3 length: 16 residues. The V end lost 3 bases, the J end lost 1 base, and 10 bases lay between the germline ends. The CDR3 sequence: CASSFLGPSGANVLTF. CDR3 sequence (DNA): TGTGCCAGCAGTTTCTTGGGACCTTCTGGGGCCAACGTCCTGACTTTC.

J is TRBJ1-2 and V is TRBV28, with D perhaps matching TRBD1 (6 bases). The CDR3 is made up of 17 amino acids. V lost 4 bases and J 3 bases, leaving 21 bases between the germline ends. Germline assignment: CDR1 MDHEN and CDR2 SYDVKM. The CDR3 sequence is CASSSGPKRGPDYGYTF. DNA for the CDR3: TGTGCCAGCAGTTCGGGACCGAAGCGGGGGCCGGACTATGGCTACACCTTC.

This clonotype has only a few counts. The chain links TRBV7-9 to TRBJ1-4; 11 bases line up with TRBD1. The CDR3 has 16 residues. In germline, CDR1 is SEHNR, CDR2 FQNEAQ (reference sequence). V trimming: 4 bases; J trimming: 0 bases; junction bases outside the gene matches: 1. This CDR3 reads CASSSGQGATNEKLFF. DNA of the CDR3: TGTGCCAGCAGCTCGGGACAGGGGGCAACTAATGAAAAACTGTTTTTT.

This clonotype was counted between two and nine times. This chain uses TRBV20-1 with TRBJ2-1, with 11 bases lining up with TRBD1. The CDR3 contains 15 residues. V shed 7 bases and J 9 bases; nucleotides not matched to a gene: 14. Germline CDR1 reads DFQATT; CDR2 reads SNEGSKA (reference sequence). CDR3 region: CSGRGRTGGYGEQFF. The CDR3 coding sequence is TGCAGTGGGAGGGGTCGGACAGGGGGCTACGGTGAGCAGTTCTTC.